This record looks at one TCR beta chain sequence and its context. The antigen is not known. A second PCR, run for about 6 to 11 cycles, used a sample-barcoded 5' primer plus a J-beta primer mix. TCRdb processed the 5' RACE reads anew with MiXCR; each CDR3 protein has one entry. The table shows approximately 1,700,000 distinct CDR3 sequences, with roughly two fifths occurring only once. Trimming removed 5 bases from V and 2 bases from J, with 10 bases in between. This CDR3 region has 14 residues. Germline V gene data show CDR1 as SGDLS and CDR2 as YYNGEE. This specimen comes from a study of blood T cells in healthy people across ages. Study-wide findings and caveats: More naive CD4+ cells and higher diversity marked long-lived donors relative to aged donors.

The sequenced material came from blood. This sequence joins TRBV9 and TRBJ1-4, with D hard to call. This sequence was found in a human donor in good health. The CDR3 sequence: CASSYHATNEKLFF. CDR3 nucleotides: TGTGCCAGCAGTTATCACGCGACTAATGAAAAACTGTTTTTT.